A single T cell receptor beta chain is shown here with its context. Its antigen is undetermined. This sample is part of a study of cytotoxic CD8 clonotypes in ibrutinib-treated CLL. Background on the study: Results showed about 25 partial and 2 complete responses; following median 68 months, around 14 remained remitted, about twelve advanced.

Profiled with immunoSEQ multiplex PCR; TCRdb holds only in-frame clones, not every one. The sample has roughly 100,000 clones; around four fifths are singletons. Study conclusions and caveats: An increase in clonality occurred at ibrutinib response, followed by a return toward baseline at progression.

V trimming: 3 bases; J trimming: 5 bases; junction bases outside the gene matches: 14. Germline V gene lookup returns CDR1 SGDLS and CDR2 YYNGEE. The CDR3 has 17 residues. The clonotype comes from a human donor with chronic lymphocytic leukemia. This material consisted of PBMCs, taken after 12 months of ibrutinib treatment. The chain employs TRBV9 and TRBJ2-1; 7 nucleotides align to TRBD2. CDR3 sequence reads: CASSADQGGSFNNEQFF. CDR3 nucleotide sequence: TGTGCCAGCAGCGCGGACCAGGGAGGGTCCTTTAACAATGAGCAGTTCTTC.